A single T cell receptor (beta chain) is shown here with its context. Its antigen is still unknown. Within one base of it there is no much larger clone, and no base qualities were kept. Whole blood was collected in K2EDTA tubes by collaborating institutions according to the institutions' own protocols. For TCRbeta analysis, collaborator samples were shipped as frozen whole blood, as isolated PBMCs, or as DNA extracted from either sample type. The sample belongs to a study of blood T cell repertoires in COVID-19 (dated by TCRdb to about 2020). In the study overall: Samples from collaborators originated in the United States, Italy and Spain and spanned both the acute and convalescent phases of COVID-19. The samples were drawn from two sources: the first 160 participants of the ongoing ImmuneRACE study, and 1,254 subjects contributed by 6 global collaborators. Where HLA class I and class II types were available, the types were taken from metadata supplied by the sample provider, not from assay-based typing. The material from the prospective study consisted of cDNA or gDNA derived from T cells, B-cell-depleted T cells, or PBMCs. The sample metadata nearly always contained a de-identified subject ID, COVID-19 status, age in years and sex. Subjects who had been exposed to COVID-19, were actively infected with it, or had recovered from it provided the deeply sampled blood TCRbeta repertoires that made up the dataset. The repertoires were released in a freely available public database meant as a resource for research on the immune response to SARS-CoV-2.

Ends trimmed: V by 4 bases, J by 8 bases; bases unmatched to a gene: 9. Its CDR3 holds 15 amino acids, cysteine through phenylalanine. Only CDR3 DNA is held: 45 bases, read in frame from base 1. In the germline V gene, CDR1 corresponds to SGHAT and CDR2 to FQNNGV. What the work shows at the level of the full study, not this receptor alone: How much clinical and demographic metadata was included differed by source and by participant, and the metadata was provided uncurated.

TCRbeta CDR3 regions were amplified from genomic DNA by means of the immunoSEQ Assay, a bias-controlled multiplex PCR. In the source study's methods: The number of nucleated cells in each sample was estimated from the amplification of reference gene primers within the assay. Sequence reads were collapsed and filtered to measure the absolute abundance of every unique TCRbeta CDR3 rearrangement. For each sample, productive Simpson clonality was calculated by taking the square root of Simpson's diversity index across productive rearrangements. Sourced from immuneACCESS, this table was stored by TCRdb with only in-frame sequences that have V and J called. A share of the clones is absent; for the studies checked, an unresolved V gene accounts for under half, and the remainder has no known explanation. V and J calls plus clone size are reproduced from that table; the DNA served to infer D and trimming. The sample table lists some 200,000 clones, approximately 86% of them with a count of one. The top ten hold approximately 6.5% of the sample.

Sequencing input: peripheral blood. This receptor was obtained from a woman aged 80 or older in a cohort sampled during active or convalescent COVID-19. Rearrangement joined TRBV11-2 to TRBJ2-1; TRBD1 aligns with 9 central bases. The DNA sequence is TGTGCCAGCAGCTCACCGGGACAGGGTATCTATGAGCAGTTCTTC. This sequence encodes CASSSPGQGIYEQFF.